Below are 20 T cell receptor beta chains sequenced from a single sample in a study of cytomegalovirus exposure and HLA in healthy donors. A multiplex PCR was run with 60 Vbeta primers and 13 Jbeta primers. The data were produced by immunoSEQ multiplex PCR, yet TCRdb's version contains in-frame clones alone and is incomplete. The table records approximately 170,000 clones, around 84% of them present only once. The sample comprised PBMCs. The source is a man between 25 and 39 years old in good health and CMV-seropositive.

The gene calls are TRBV19 and TRBJ1-1; 7 nucleotides align to TRBD1. CDR3 size: 15 residues. Germline V CDR1 and CDR2: LNHDA, SQIVND (reference sequence). Germline trimming cut 5 bases from V and 1 base from J; bases unmatched to any gene: 7. The CDR3 is CASSLLGGRNTEAFF. In DNA form, the CDR3 reads TGTGCCAGTAGTCTTCTAGGGGGCCGGAACACTGAAGCTTTCTTT.

V usage is TRBV7-8 and J usage is TRBJ2-7; 14 nucleotides line up with TRBD2. The CDR3 has 14 residues. The ends lost 5 bases at V and 5 bases at J; junction bases unmatched: 2. Germline lookup yields CDR1 SGHVS and CDR2 FQNEAQ. The CDR3 DNA is TGTGCCAGCAGCCCGGGACTAGCGGGAGACGAGCAGTACTTC. This sequence encodes CASSPGLAGDEQYF. Full variable domain (missing parts from reference TRBV7-8 and TRBJ2-7): GAGVSQSPRYKVAKRGQDVALRCDPISGHVSLFWYQQALGQGPEFLTYFQNEAQLDKSGLPSDRFFAERPEGSVSTLKIQRTQQEDSAVYLCASSPGLAGDEQYFGPGTRLTVT.

The rearrangement joins TRBV4-2 to TRBJ1-3; D gene ambiguous. This CDR3 contains 15 residues. The V end was cut by 0 bases, the J end by 4 bases, with 10 bases between. The germline V gene has CDR1 LGHNA and CDR2 YNFKEQ. The CDR3 coding sequence is TGTGCCAGCAGCCAAGACGGTGGCGGAGGAAACACCATATATTTT. Residues: CASSQDGGGGNTIYF.

This chain links TRBV9 with TRBJ2-1, with a possible D match to TRBD2 (7 bases). The V and J ends lost 3 bases and 12 bases respectively, with 19 bases between them. CDR3 size: 14 residues. Germline V gene lookup returns CDR1 SGDLS and CDR2 YYNGEE. The CDR3 loop reads CASSGGGGRATQFF. DNA of the CDR3: TGTGCCAGCAGCGGTGGGGGGGGCCGCGCAACGCAGTTCTTC.

This clone was counted only a few times. This sequence joins TRBV6-5 and TRBJ1-2, with 9 bases that match TRBD1. The CDR3 has 16 amino acids. Trimming took 1 base from V and 0 from J; bases not matched to a gene: 3. Germline V lookup: CDR1 MNHEY, CDR2 SVGAGI. The CDR3 DNA is TGTGCCAGCAGTTACTGGGGACAGGGACCTAACTATGGCTACACCTTC. This codes for CASSYWGQGPNYGYTF.

Remarks on this clone: Other DNA sequences in the sample encode the same CDR3. The V gene is TRBV5-4, the J gene TRBJ2-3; 7 bases match TRBD2. This CDR3 contains 14 residues. Germline lookup yields CDR1 SGHNT and CDR2 YYREEE (reference sequence). Trimming removed 4 bases from V and 4 bases from J; junction bases left unmatched: 6. The CDR3 protein is CASSRGLVSDTQYF. The DNA of the CDR3 is TGTGCCAGCAGCCGCGGACTAGTTTCAGATACGCAGTATTTT.

The table lists this clone with a count of one. This chain links TRBV11-2 with TRBJ1-4; weak D call: TRBD1 (5 bases). The germline gives CDR1 SGHAT, CDR2 FQNNGV. Trimming shortened V by 0 bases and J by 3 bases, and 14 bases separated the two germline ends. There are 17 residues in the CDR3. The CDR3 bases are TGTGCCAGCAGCTTAGAGCTAAAAGGGGTAGCTAATGAAAAACTGTTTTTT. Its protein product is CASSLELKGVANEKLFF.

This clone appeared a few times. The chain recombines TRBV2 with TRBJ2-7; 12 positions match TRBD1. Germline trimming cut 4 bases from V and 7 bases from J; bases unmatched to any gene: 11. Germline V gene sequence: CDR1 SNHLY, CDR2 FYNNEI. CDR3 length equals 16 residues. The CDR3 DNA sequence: TGTGCCAGCAGTGTTGGGGACAGGGGGCTTCCTTGGGAGCAGTACGTC. This sequence encodes CASSVGDRGLPWEQYV.

This chain links TRBV19 with TRBJ2-1; 14 bases map to TRBD2. Looked up from germline, CDR1 is LNHDA and CDR2 is SQIVND (reference sequence). This CDR3 is 17 amino acids long. J lost 8 bases, V lost 5 bases, and 11 bases had no gene match. This CDR3 reads CASSLTLGTSGSDEQFF. The CDR3 region has the DNA TGTGCCAGTAGTCTTACTCTTGGGACTAGCGGGAGCGATGAGCAGTTCTTC.

This chain uses TRBV6-6 with TRBJ2-7, with TRBD2 as a possible D gene (7 bases). From germline, CDR1 is MNHNY and CDR2 SVGAGI (reference sequence). This CDR3 has 14 amino acids. V dropped 5 bases and J dropped 2 bases, with 13 bases sitting between them. The CDR3, as DNA: TGTGCCAGCAGTCCGCAGGGGAGGGCCTACGAGCAGTACTTC. Amino acids: CASSPQGRAYEQYF.

The CDR3 protein is CASSLASARVGYEQYF. The CDR3 DNA is TGTGCCAGCAGCTTAGCGTCCGCCAGGGTAGGGTACGAGCAGTACTTC. The V gene is TRBV7-2, the J gene TRBJ2-7, with a possible D match to TRBD1 (5 bases). CDR1 is SGHTA and CDR2 is FQGNSA in the germline V gene. Trimming left V 0 bases short and J 4 bases short, with 16 bases between. The CDR3 totals 16 residues. The whole variable domain, filled in from reference TRBV7-2 and TRBJ2-7, reads GAGVSQSPSNKVTEKGKDVELRCDPISGHTALYWYRQSLGQGLEFLIYFQGNSAPDKSGLPSDRFSAERTGGSVSTLTIQRTQQEDSAVYLCASSLASARVGYEQYFGPGTRLTVT.

This clone was seen a single time. This chain links TRBV5-1 with TRBJ2-5, with 7 bases identical to TRBD2. Germline CDR1 reads SGHRS; CDR2 reads YFSETQ. This CDR3 region has 17 residues. The junction had 16 bases not matched to a gene; V was cut back by 4 bases and J by 4 bases. CDR3 in amino acids: CASSPDLLATRRETQYF. In DNA form, the CDR3 reads TGCGCCAGCAGCCCGGATCTACTAGCGACACGAAGAGAGACCCAGTACTTC.

This clone came up once. The chain recombines TRBV11-3 with TRBJ2-5; 8 positions agree with TRBD2. V gave up 0 bases and J gave up 7 bases; unmatched junction bases: 7. Germline V CDR1 and CDR2: SGHNT, YENEEA. The CDR3 sequence is 15 residues long. The CDR3 bases are TGTGCCAGCAGCTTAGAGTTACTAGCGGCTGGGACCCAGTACTTC. As protein: CASSLELLAAGTQYF. The full variable domain, completed using reference TRBV11-3 and TRBJ2-5, is EAGVVQSPRYKIIEKKQPVAFWCNPISGHNTLYWYLQNLGQGPELLIRYENEEAVDDSQLPKDRFSAERLKGVDSTLKIQPAELGDSAVYLCASSLELLAAGTQYFGPGTRLLVL.

V gene TRBV11-3 combines with J gene TRBJ1-1, with unresolved D. Trimming pared 1 base from V and 0 bases from J, leaving 9 bases between. Germline V CDR1 and CDR2: SGHNT, YENEEA. This CDR3 comprises 15 residues. The CDR3 spells CASSLVGGLNTEAFF. The CDR3 nucleotides read TGTGCCAGCAGCTTAGTGGGAGGGCTGAACACTGAAGCTTTCTTT.

The chain joins TRBV7-2 to TRBJ1-6; D unclear. Germline V CDR1 and CDR2: SGHTA, FQGNSA. Deletions cut 4 bases from V and 0 bases from J, with 16 bases between. The CDR3 is made up of 18 amino acids. CDR3 amino acids: CASSSPMSPSSYNSPLHF. The CDR3 DNA is TGTGCCAGCAGCTCCCCAATGAGCCCTAGCTCCTATAATTCACCCCTCCACTTT.

V is TRBV7-2 and J is TRBJ2-2; 8 nucleotides align to TRBD2. This CDR3 is 16 amino acids long. Looked up from germline, CDR1 is SGHTA and CDR2 is FQGNSA. Trimming took 5 bases from V and 7 from J; bases not matched to a gene: 12. This CDR3 reads CASSLYSGSRGGELFF. CDR3 coding DNA: TGTGCCAGCAGCCTGTACAGCGGGAGTCGGGGCGGGGAGCTGTTTTTT.

J is TRBJ1-2 and V is TRBV28; TRBD1 matches 8 bases. CDR3 length equals 16 residues. The V segment lost 2 bases and the J segment 0 bases; nucleotides outside the gene matches: 5. CDR1 MDHEN and CDR2 SYDVKM come from the germline V gene. The CDR3 DNA reads as TGTGCCAGCAGTTTAGCGGCGACAGGGGCTAACTATGGCTACACCTTC. It is translated as CASSLAATGANYGYTF.

DNA for the CDR3: TGCAGCGTTGTCAGGAAGTCCACAGATACGCAGTATTTT. Encoded protein: CSVVRKSTDTQYF. This chain joins TRBV29-1 and TRBJ2-3; D gene ambiguous. V was shortened by 4 bases and J by 2 bases, with 10 bases between the two germline ends. This CDR3 spans 13 amino acids. Germline V gene lookup returns CDR1 SQVTM and CDR2 ANQGSEA.

The chain uses TRBV20-1 and TRBJ1-2; D is possibly TRBD1 (6 bases). Germline V gene data show CDR1 as DFQATT and CDR2 as SNEGSKA (reference sequence). This CDR3 is 11 amino acids long. Trimming took off 6 bases at V and 8 bases at J, with 13 bases between the two ends. CDR3 nucleotides: TGCAGTGCCGGCGGGGGCGGGGGCTACACCTTC. It translates to CSAGGGGGYTF.

This clone has only one observation. The chain joins TRBV21-1 to TRBJ1-2; the DNA was not compared with TRBD1, the D call given in the table. TRBV21-1 is described as a pseudogene. This CDR3 comprises 12 residues. The CDR3 loop is CASTYQGNGYTF. In DNA, the CDR3 is TGTGCCAGCACCTACCAGGGCAATGGCTACACCTTC.